The rows below give T cell receptor beta chains drawn from one sample of a study of post-analysis software for immune sequencing data. TCRdb used MiXCR to reprocess the PCR reads, holding one entry per CDR3 protein. The sample records approximately 360,000 distinct CDR3 sequences, less than 40% being singletons. The sequencing input was blood. Receptors were obtained from a girl aged 10 to 17 with multiple sclerosis. CDR3s include the opening cysteine and the closing phenylalanine or tryptophan. D genes are given only for firm matches.

j_gene: TRBJ1-2
v_gene: TRBV5-4
d_gene: .
CDR3aa: CASSPSGNWRYTF

j_gene: TRBJ2-6
v_gene: TRBV20-1
d_gene: TRBD1
CDR3aa: CSARGQESTGANVLTF

j_gene: TRBJ1-5
v_gene: TRBV6-5
d_gene: TRBD1
CDR3aa: CASSGQGVSEPQHF

j_gene: TRBJ1-5
v_gene: TRBV18
d_gene: TRBD1
CDR3aa: CASSPDRGGNQPQHF

j_gene: TRBJ2-3
v_gene: TRBV6-5
d_gene: .
CDR3aa: CASSRFGGARTDTQYF

j_gene: TRBJ1-2
v_gene: TRBV12-3/TRBV12-4
d_gene: .
CDR3aa: CASTPGTGGGYTF

j_gene: TRBJ2-7
v_gene: TRBV3-1
d_gene: .
CDR3aa: CASSQEPTAYEQYF

j_gene: TRBJ2-3
v_gene: TRBV6-2/TRBV6-3
d_gene: .
CDR3aa: CASSFFGALTDTQYF

j_gene: TRBJ2-3
v_gene: TRBV5-1
d_gene: .
CDR3aa: CASSFRGTPTDTQYF

j_gene: TRBJ2-3
v_gene: TRBV6-6
d_gene: TRBD1
CDR3aa: CASAAGGASTDTQYF

j_gene: TRBJ1-1
v_gene: TRBV27
d_gene: .
CDR3aa: CASSLGAFYTEAFF

j_gene: TRBJ2-3
v_gene: TRBV7-2
d_gene: TRBD1
CDR3aa: CASSLNRGQDTQYF

j_gene: TRBJ2-1
v_gene: TRBV10-3
d_gene: .
CDR3aa: CAIRRQDAYNEQFF

j_gene: TRBJ1-2
v_gene: TRBV27
d_gene: TRBD1
CDR3aa: CASSPGQGLYGYTF

j_gene: TRBJ2-1
v_gene: TRBV20-1
d_gene: TRBD2
CDR3aa: CSARLIAGGPNEQFF

j_gene: TRBJ2-7
v_gene: TRBV12-3/TRBV12-4
d_gene: .
CDR3aa: CASTSGHSGYEQYF

j_gene: TRBJ2-7
v_gene: TRBV12-3/TRBV12-4
d_gene: .
CDR3aa: CASSFSSWIGKGEQYF

j_gene: TRBJ1-1
v_gene: TRBV13
d_gene: .
CDR3aa: CASSSPRSLNTEAFF

j_gene: TRBJ2-5
v_gene: TRBV20-1
d_gene: .
CDR3aa: CSASGGGRETQYF

j_gene: TRBJ1-2
v_gene: TRBV28
d_gene: .
CDR3aa: CASSFGSGPLRDYGYTF

j_gene: TRBJ1-5
v_gene: TRBV4-1
d_gene: .
CDR3aa: CASSQGSQTQPQHF

j_gene: TRBJ2-3
v_gene: TRBV12-3/TRBV12-4
d_gene: TRBD2
CDR3aa: CASSTDGGFTDTQYF

j_gene: TRBJ1-1
v_gene: TRBV7-3
d_gene: .
CDR3aa: CASSLGQVMNTEAFF

j_gene: TRBJ2-7
v_gene: TRBV27
d_gene: TRBD1
CDR3aa: CASSLFGTGGGEQYF

j_gene: .
v_gene: TRBV9
d_gene: TRBD1
CDR3aa: CASSLGQGASYNEQYF

j_gene: TRBJ1-5
v_gene: TRBV6-2/TRBV6-3
d_gene: .
CDR3aa: CASSYSTEHQPQHF

j_gene: TRBJ1-2
v_gene: TRBV29-1
d_gene: TRBD1
CDR3aa: CSVTGGTSDGYTF

j_gene: TRBJ1-5
v_gene: TRBV6-6
d_gene: .
CDR3aa: CASSYSRGGQPQHF

j_gene: TRBJ1-5
v_gene: TRBV21-1
d_gene: .
CDR3aa: CASIRQGGSQPQHF

j_gene: TRBJ2-1
v_gene: TRBV5-1
d_gene: TRBD2
CDR3aa: CASSLALAGVANGQFF

j_gene: TRBJ2-1
v_gene: TRBV11-1
d_gene: .
CDR3aa: CASSSSTRGSLDEQFF

j_gene: TRBJ2-2
v_gene: TRBV7-7
d_gene: .
CDR3aa: CASSMGQNTGELFF

j_gene: .
v_gene: TRBV12-3/TRBV12-4
d_gene: .
CDR3aa: CASTLYGISSEQYF

j_gene: TRBJ1-6
v_gene: TRBV12-3/TRBV12-4
d_gene: .
CDR3aa: CAGSAGLHNSPLHF

j_gene: TRBJ2-1
v_gene: TRBV7-9
d_gene: .
CDR3aa: CASSGGGLSYNEQFF

j_gene: TRBJ2-7
v_gene: TRBV20-1
d_gene: TRBD2
CDR3aa: CSASRTSGGSEQYF

j_gene: .
v_gene: TRBV20-1
d_gene: .
CDR3aa: CSARTRRYEQYF

j_gene: TRBJ2-7
v_gene: TRBV29-1
d_gene: TRBD2
CDR3aa: CSVRVGGAYEQYF

j_gene: TRBJ2-5
v_gene: TRBV29-1
d_gene: TRBD1
CDR3aa: CSVEDQGTGETQYF

j_gene: TRBJ1-1
v_gene: TRBV9
d_gene: .
CDR3aa: CASSALSSGGALDTEAFF

j_gene: TRBJ1-1
v_gene: TRBV20-1
d_gene: .
CDR3aa: CSASPNTEAFF

j_gene: TRBJ1-2
v_gene: TRBV12-3/TRBV12-4
d_gene: .
CDR3aa: CASSLFFAGDGYTF

j_gene: TRBJ2-1
v_gene: TRBV4-1
d_gene: .
CDR3aa: CASSPWGYYNEQFF

j_gene: TRBJ2-7
v_gene: TRBV7-9
d_gene: .
CDR3aa: CASSYFGRESYELYF

j_gene: TRBJ2-3
v_gene: TRBV20-1
d_gene: .
CDR3aa: CSASTGSVDTQYF

j_gene: .
v_gene: TRBV7-9
d_gene: TRBD2
CDR3aa: CASSYWTSGGHEQYF

j_gene: TRBJ1-1
v_gene: TRBV4-1
d_gene: .
CDR3aa: CASSQEGWGPDTEAFF

j_gene: TRBJ2-1
v_gene: TRBV27
d_gene: TRBD2
CDR3aa: CASSLSQRGYNEQFF

j_gene: TRBJ1-1
v_gene: TRBV12-3/TRBV12-4
d_gene: TRBD1
CDR3aa: CASSGRDRGVGAFF

j_gene: TRBJ2-3
v_gene: TRBV6-5
d_gene: .
CDR3aa: CASSYRGVGDTQYF

j_gene: .
v_gene: TRBV6-1
d_gene: .
CDR3aa: CASSVFGGEYEQYF

j_gene: TRBJ1-6
v_gene: TRBV20-1
d_gene: .
CDR3aa: CSASRGSPLHF

j_gene: TRBJ2-4
v_gene: TRBV6-4
d_gene: TRBD2
CDR3aa: CASRDCTTSGGASSIQYF

j_gene: TRBJ2-2
v_gene: TRBV7-9
d_gene: .
CDR3aa: CASSPEGAGELFF